Each of the 6 T cell receptor beta chains below was sequenced from the same sample in a study of shared clonotypes between healthy human individuals. Repertoires were generated with immunoSEQ multiplex PCR, while TCRdb's copy carries only in-frame clones and drops some. The sample has about 990,000 clones, around 82% seen once. The specimen was memory CD4+ T cells from PBMCs. Specified subset: CD45RA-negative fraction. Every receptor here comes from a man aged 18-30 years in good health. Some clones in this sample may be carry-over from other donors' samples.

Only one count was recorded for this clone. This sequence joins TRBV19 and TRBJ1-2; possible D gene TRBD1, 5 bases. The germline V and J ends were trimmed by 5 bases and 7 bases, with 11 bases remaining between them. The CDR3 spans 12 residues. CDR1 is LNHDA, CDR2 SQIVND, per germline (reference sequence). The CDR3: CASSQGFPGYTF. The DNA for the CDR3 is TGTGCCAGTAGTCAGGGTTTTCCTGGCTACACCTTC.

The rearrangement links TRBV30 to TRBJ1-6; weak D call: TRBD1 (6 bases). CDR1 is GTSNPN, CDR2 SVGIG, per germline (reference sequence). V was clipped by 4 bases and J by 9 bases, with 16 bases between them. The CDR3 loop spans 14 amino acids. This CDR3 reads CAWNSGRGGSPLHF. CDR3 DNA sequence: TGTGCCTGGAACTCGGGCAGGGGAGGTTCACCCCTCCACTTT.

CDR3 protein: CSVEGRASDTQYF. CDR3 coding DNA: TGCAGCGTTGAGGGTCGGGCCTCAGATACGCAGTATTTT. The V and J genes are TRBV29-1 and TRBJ2-3, with D unclear. Trimming pared 3 bases from V and 4 bases from J, leaving 11 bases between. This CDR3 comprises 13 residues. Germline assignment: CDR1 SQVTM and CDR2 ANQGSEA.

V gene TRBV10-1 combines with J gene TRBJ2-3; 9 bases fit TRBD2. The J segment lost 4 bases and the V segment lost 5 bases, leaving 7 bases of the junction unmatched. The germline gives CDR1 WNHNN, CDR2 SYGVQD (reference sequence). This CDR3 is 15 amino acids long. Here the CDR3 DNA reads TGCGCCAGCAGTTCTAGCGGGGCGAGACCAGATACGCAGTATTTT. Amino acid sequence: CASSSSGARPDTQYF.

The V gene is TRBV5-1, the J gene TRBJ1-1, with a possible D match to TRBD1 (5 bases). V dropped 4 bases and J dropped 3 bases, with 13 bases sitting between them. Germline loops: CDR1 SGHRS, CDR2 YFSETQ. This CDR3 contains 14 residues. The CDR3 DNA is TGCGCCAGCAGCCCTGGGGCCCAGGACACTGAAGCTTTCTTT. Translating gives CASSPGAQDTEAFF.

The chain joins TRBV5-8 to TRBJ1-2; D is unresolved. Germline CDR1 SGHTS, CDR2 YDEGEE. V dropped 0 bases and J dropped 1 base, with 10 bases sitting between them. There are 15 residues in the CDR3. This CDR3 reads CASSLAGAINYGYTF. In DNA, the CDR3 is TGTGCCAGCAGCTTGGCCGGAGCTATTAACTATGGCTACACCTTC. The full variable domain, its missing parts supplied by reference TRBV5-8 and TRBJ1-2, is EAGVTQSPTHLIKTRGQQATLRCSPISGHTSVYWYQQALGLGLQFLLWYDEGEERNRGNFPPRFSGRQFPNYSSELNVNALELEDSALYLCASSLAGAINYGYTFGSGTRLTVV.